This T cell receptor (beta chain) was retrieved from a study of human T cells and chemical hapten exposure. As originally analysed: Individual samples carried between roughly 23,224 and 750,000 TCRs, with 80,000 to 100,000 as the median. TCRdb ran MiXCR on the RACE reads and lists one entry per CDR3 protein. The V and J calls and clone size come from TCRdb's table, not from the authors' own analysis. This sample has roughly 70,000 distinct CDR3 sequences, with approximately 32% found just once. Indicated time point: patch test 1, 2 weeks after DPC sensitization. This sample's treatment: therapeutic diphenylcyclopropenone sensitization with weekly scalp DPC. Every donor had alopecia and was 18 to 70 years old; all were suitable for DPC. Extraction of total RNA was performed on unfractionated whole blood. CDR1 is DFQATT, CDR2 SNEGSKA, per germline (reference sequence). With 6 bases removed from V and 2 bases from J, the gap between germline ends came to 14 bases. The CDR3 is made up of 14 amino acids.

Findings of the study overall: As patch test score rose, PT1 expanded TCR counts tended to rise as well.

Note on this clonotype: Its antigen is as yet unknown.

Specimen: whole blood, collected in connection with sensitization to the hapten diphenylcyclopropenone (DPC). The chain carries TRBV20-1 and TRBJ1-3; D possibly corresponds to TRBD1 (6 bases). This receptor was obtained from a man aged 35 to 55 with alopecia areata. Some clones in this sample may be carry-over from other donors' samples. The CDR3 protein is CSAPDPGAGNTIYF. CDR3 DNA sequence: TGCAGTGCCCCCGACCCAGGGGCTGGAAACACCATATATTTT.